This TCR beta chain appears in the sequencing data of a study of blood T cell repertoires in COVID-19. Study-wide background: The United States, Italy and Spain provided the acute and convalescent COVID-19 samples. From T cells, B-cell-depleted T cells, or PBMCs came the material, which was cDNA or gDNA.

Authors' analysis steps: Amplification with reference gene primers provided the estimates of nucleated cell counts. The protocol was immunoSEQ multiplex PCR, while the TCRdb copy is restricted to in-frame clones and leaves out a portion. The D gene and trimming were derived from the DNA, and the V and J assignments and clone size from that table. The sample records around 200,000 clones, roughly four fifths being singletons. Sequencing used peripheral blood. The TCR originated in a man younger than 45 with active or convalescent COVID-19.

The CDR3 DNA reads TGTGCCAGCAGCCGGTCTCGGTGGGAGCAGTTCTTC. Protein: CASSRSRWEQFF. The chain has TRBV14 and TRBJ2-1, with unresolved D. This CDR3 spans 12 amino acids. With 4 bases removed from V and 10 bases from J, the gap between germline ends came to 11 bases. Germline V gene data show CDR1 as SGHDN and CDR2 as FVKESK.